Listed here are 17 T cell receptor beta chains from one sample, sequenced in a study of T cells in women clearing cervical HPV infection. Profiling relied on immunoSEQ multiplex PCR, and the TCRdb table lists in-frame clones only, not all of them. Its listing shows over 30,000 clones. The sample taken for sequencing was blood buffy coat. These receptors came from a woman aged 18 to 75 with a cervical HPV16 infection that either progressed to CIN3+ or cleared (not recorded which).

With respect to this clone: The CDR3 end falls 3 residues outside the read, so it is completed with the germline J gene. This sequence joins TRBV5-1 and TRBJ2-5; 13 bases line up with TRBD2. The CDR3 spans 16 residues. Looked up from germline, CDR1 is SGHRS and CDR2 is YFSETQ. The ends lost 4 bases at V and 4 bases at J; junction bases unmatched: 7. CDR3 sequence: CASSPGTSGKSETQYF. The CDR3 bases that were read are TGCGCCAGCAGCCCCGGGACTAGCGGGAAGTCAGAGACC.

Details on this clone: The read falls 3 residues short of the CDR3 end, and the missing part is taken from the germline J gene. This sequence joins TRBV19 and TRBJ1-2; perhaps TRBD1 as D (5 bases). CDR3 length: 13 residues. Germline assignment: CDR1 LNHDA and CDR2 SQIVND (reference sequence). V lost 3 bases, J lost 7 bases, and 12 bases lay in between. The CDR3 DNA, read in part, is TGTGCCAGTAGTATCAGTCAGGGTGGTGGC. This gives the protein CASSISQGGG. The entire CDR3 protein is CASSISQGGGYTF.

On this clone: An end of the junction differs from the germline gene, which may be a read error. CDR3 in amino acids: CASSQEASTEAFF. CDR3 DNA, as far as it was read: TGCGCCAGCAGCCAAGAAGCCTCTACTGAA. The genes are TRBV4-2 and TRBJ1-1; D remains unclear. The sequence runs out 3 residues before the end of the CDR3; the remainder is reconstructed from the germline J gene. The CDR3 is 13 amino acids. Germline CDR1 and CDR2: LGHNA and YNFKEQ.

Remarks on this clone: With the read ending 3 residues before the CDR3 end, the germline J gene is used to fill in that end. The chain uses TRBV19 and TRBJ1-6; 10 bases align to TRBD1. V gave up 4 bases and J gave up 6 bases; unmatched junction bases: 6. This CDR3 region has 16 residues. Germline V gene lookup returns CDR1 LNHDA and CDR2 SQIVND (reference sequence). CDR3 sequence: CASSTGTGDTNSPLHF. The DNA read from the CDR3 is TGTGCCAGTAGTACCGGGACAGGGGATACTAATTCACCC.

A word on this clone: The read terminates 3 residues before the CDR3 end, so the remaining end is supplied by the germline J gene. The rearrangement links TRBV7-8 to TRBJ1-6; the D is unclear. The CDR3 is 13 amino acids. Germline V gene lookup returns CDR1 SGHVS and CDR2 FQNEAQ. The part of the CDR3 DNA that was read is TGTGCCAGCAGCCCAGAAATGCCCCTTCCC. It translates to CASSPEMPLP. The CDR3 reads in full as CASSPEMPLPLHF.

Note on this clone: The observed sequence ends 3 residues before the CDR3 terminus, with the missing tail filled in from the germline J gene. The chain recombines TRBV11-1 with TRBJ1-2; D perhaps matches TRBD1 (6 bases). The CDR3 extends over 15 amino acids. Germline lookup yields CDR1 SGHAT and CDR2 FQDESV (reference sequence). CDR3: CASSLRDNLLGGYTF. The DNA read from the CDR3 is TGTGCCAGCAGCCTCCGGGACAACCTTCTGGGAGGC.

To note about this clone: The DNA ends 3 residues before the CDR3 does, and the rest of the CDR3 is filled in from the germline J gene. The gene calls are TRBV3-1 (or the pseudogene TRBV3-2) and TRBJ2-1, with 8 bases aligning to TRBD1. In germline, CDR1 is LGHDT, CDR2 YNNKEL (reference sequence). CDR3 length: 16 residues. The ends lost 1 base at V and 4 bases at J; junction bases unmatched: 6. CDR3 DNA, as far as it was read: TGTGCCAGCAGCCAAGCAGGGGGCCAACCATACAATGAG. Translated: CASSQAGGQPYNE. The CDR3 in full is CASSQAGGQPYNEQFF.

Note on this clone: The CDR3 end is not reached by the read, which stops 3 residues before it; the germline J gene fills it in. This rearrangement joins TRBV7-2 to TRBJ2-1; D is unclear. Trimming removed 0 bases from V and 8 bases from J, with 17 bases in between. Germline lookup yields CDR1 SGHTA and CDR2 FQGNSA. The CDR3 length is 16 residues. CDR3 DNA, as far as it was read: TGTGCCAGCAGCTTAGCTTTTTTCAATCTAATGGATGAG. Its translation is CASSLAFFNLMDE. The complete CDR3 protein is CASSLAFFNLMDEQFF.

Concerning this clone itself: From the germline J gene comes the end of the CDR3, since the read stops 3 residues before it. The rearrangement joins TRBV7-9 to TRBJ1-1, with TRBD1 as a possible D gene (6 bases). Germline-derived CDR1 and CDR2 are SEHNR and FQNEAQ (reference sequence). The CDR3 runs to 12 residues. CDR3 loop: CASSLTGKVAFF. The part of the CDR3 DNA that was read is TGTGCCAGCAGCTTAACAGGGAAGGTA.

On this clone itself: The read finishes 3 residues shy of the CDR3 end, and the germline J gene is used to complete it. The V and J genes are TRBV19 and TRBJ1-5; 9 nucleotides agree with TRBD1. This CDR3 spans 19 amino acids. The V gene end was trimmed by 6 bases and the J gene end by 2 bases; junction bases not matched to a gene: 17. Germline V gene data show CDR1 as LNHDA and CDR2 as SQIVND (reference sequence). CDR3 bases read: TGTGCCAGTAGGGACAAAAGCTACAGGGGGCCCATCGGCAATCAGCCC. Translating gives CASRDKSYRGPIGNQP. In full, the CDR3 is CASRDKSYRGPIGNQPQHF.

In the case of this clone: The read gets to within 3 residues of the CDR3 end, and the germline J gene fills in the rest. The chain links TRBV7-6 to TRBJ1-1; TRBD1 matches 10 bases. V shed 1 base, J shed 4 bases, and the junction held 0 bases outside the gene matches. In germline, CDR1 is SGHVS, CDR2 FNYEAQ. The CDR3 extends over 14 amino acids. CDR3 in amino acids: CASSLGQGATEAFF. The covered CDR3 bases are TGTGCCAGCAGCTTAGGACAGGGGGCCACTGAA.

Details on this clone: The read comes to an end 3 residues before the CDR3 does, leaving the germline J gene to fill in the end. V usage is TRBV7-8 and J usage is TRBJ2-7, with a tentative D call TRBD1 (6 bases). CDR3 size: 15 residues. V gave up 2 bases and J gave up 0 bases, with 11 bases separating them. In germline, CDR1 is SGHVS, CDR2 FQNEAQ. CDR3 DNA (partial): TGTGCCAGCAGCTTATTCCAGGGGCCCTCCTACGAG. As protein: CASSLFQGPSYE. The CDR3, in full, reads CASSLFQGPSYEQYF.

CDR3 DNA, as far as it was read: TGTGCCAGTAGTACCGACGGACAGGACTACGAG. Translating gives CASSTDGQDYE. The CDR3 in its entirety is CASSTDGQDYEQYF. The J gene is TRBJ2-7, the V gene TRBV19, with 7 nucleotides matching TRBD1. The CDR3 is cut off 3 residues early in the read; its end comes from the germline J gene. Unmatched junction bases numbered 6, after V lost 4 bases and J lost 3 bases. CDR3 length: 14 residues. Germline CDR1 is LNHDA and CDR2 is SQIVND (reference sequence).

As to this clone: The observed sequence ends 3 residues before the CDR3 terminus, with the missing tail filled in from the germline J gene. This chain joins TRBV6-1 and TRBJ2-7; tentatively, D is TRBD1 (6 bases). Trimming removed 0 bases at V and 5 bases at J, with 20 bases between. The CDR3 runs to 17 residues. Looked up from germline, CDR1 is MNHNS and CDR2 is SASEGT. CDR3 sequence reads: CASSEAPTGQLFDEQYF. The CDR3 DNA, read in part, is TGTGCCAGCAGTGAAGCTCCGACGGGACAACTTTTCGACGAG.

As concerns this clone: The observed sequence ends 3 residues before the CDR3 terminus, with the missing tail filled in from the germline J gene. This chain connects TRBV5-1 to TRBJ1-2, with D possibly being TRBD1 (5 bases). Per the germline V gene, CDR1 is SGHRS and CDR2 is YFSETQ. The CDR3 consists of 14 residues. This CDR3 reads CASSLDTPGYGYTF. CDR3 DNA (partial): TGCGCCAGCAGCTTGGATACTCCAGGGTACGGC.

Points on this clone: The CDR3 end is not reached by the read, which stops 3 residues before it; the germline J gene fills it in. The V gene is TRBV29-1, the J gene TRBJ2-5, with D hard to call. Looked up from germline, CDR1 is SQVTM and CDR2 is ANQGSEA. V lost 0 bases and J 4 bases, leaving 12 bases between the germline ends. CDR3 length: 14 amino acids. The part of the CDR3 DNA that was read is TGCAGCGTTGAAGACACCTACGGCGGAGAGACC. Residues: CSVEDTYGGET. The CDR3 as a whole reads CSVEDTYGGETQYF. Complete variable domain (other parts from reference TRBV29-1 and TRBJ2-5): SAVISQKPSRDICQRGTSLTIQCQVDSQVTMMFWYRQQPGQSLTLIATANQGSEATYESGFVIDKFPISRPNLTFSTLTVSNMSPEDSSIYLCSVEDTYGGETQYFGPGTRLLVL.

As to this clone: The missing CDR3 end, 3 residues past where the read stops, is filled in from the germline J gene. This chain uses TRBV2 with TRBJ2-5, with 7 bases matching TRBD1. Germline CDR1 is SNHLY and CDR2 is FYNNEI. The CDR3 consists of 16 residues. The V segment lost 2 bases and the J segment 4 bases; nucleotides outside the gene matches: 10. The CDR3 reads CASSESDRWMGETQYF. The CDR3 DNA, read in part, is TGTGCCAGCAGTGAATCGGACAGGTGGATGGGAGAGACC.